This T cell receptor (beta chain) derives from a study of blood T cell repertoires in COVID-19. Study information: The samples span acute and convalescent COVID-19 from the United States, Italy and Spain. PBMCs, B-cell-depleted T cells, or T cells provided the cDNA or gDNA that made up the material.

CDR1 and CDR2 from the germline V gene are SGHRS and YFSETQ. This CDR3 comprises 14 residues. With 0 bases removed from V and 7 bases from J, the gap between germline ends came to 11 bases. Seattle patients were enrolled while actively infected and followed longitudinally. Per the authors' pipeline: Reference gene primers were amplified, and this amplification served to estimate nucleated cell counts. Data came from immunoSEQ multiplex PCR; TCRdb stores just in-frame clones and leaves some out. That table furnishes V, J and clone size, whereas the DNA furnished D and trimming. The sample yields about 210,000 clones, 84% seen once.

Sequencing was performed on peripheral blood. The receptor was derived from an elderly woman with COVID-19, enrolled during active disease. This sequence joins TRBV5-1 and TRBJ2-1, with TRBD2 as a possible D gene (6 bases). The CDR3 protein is CASSLASGLNEQFF. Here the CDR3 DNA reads TGCGCCAGCAGCTTGGCTTCGGGACTGAATGAGCAGTTCTTC.